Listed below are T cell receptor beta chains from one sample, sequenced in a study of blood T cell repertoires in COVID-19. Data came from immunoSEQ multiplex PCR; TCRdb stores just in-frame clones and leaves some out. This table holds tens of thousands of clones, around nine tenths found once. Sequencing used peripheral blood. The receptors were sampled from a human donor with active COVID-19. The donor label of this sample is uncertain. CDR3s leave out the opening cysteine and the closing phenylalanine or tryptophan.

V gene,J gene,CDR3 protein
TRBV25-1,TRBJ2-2,ASRASGTNTGELF
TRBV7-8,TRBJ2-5,ASRGQQQETQY
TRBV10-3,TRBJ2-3,ATRQGGPDTQY
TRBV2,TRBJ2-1,ASSYLGGRGGEQF
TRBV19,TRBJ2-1,ASRQTSGSSDEQF
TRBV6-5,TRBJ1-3,ASRRGTDTIY
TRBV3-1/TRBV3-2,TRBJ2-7,ASSHSYEQY
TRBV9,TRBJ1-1,ASSARGASNTEAF
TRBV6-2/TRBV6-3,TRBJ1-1,ASSGWGRLNTEAF
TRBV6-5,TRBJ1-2,ASSREIQGVEGYT
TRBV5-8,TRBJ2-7,ASSFTGWGEQY
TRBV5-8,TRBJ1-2,ASSLPGVYGYT
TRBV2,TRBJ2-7,ASSVLQGPYEQY
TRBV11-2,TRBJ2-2,ASSSSAGTGKNTGELF
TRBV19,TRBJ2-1,ASSIGTGVEQF
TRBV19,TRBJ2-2,ASKKQGVGELF
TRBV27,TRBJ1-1,ASSSRGQGANTEAF
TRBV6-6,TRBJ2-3,ASSPSGSRRTSTDTQY
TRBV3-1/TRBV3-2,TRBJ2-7,ASSLTGTGDYEQY
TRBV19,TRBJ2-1,ASRGTSGYSYNEQF
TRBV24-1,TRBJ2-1,ATSDPLKREVYEQF
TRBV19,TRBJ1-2,ASMRPDSYGYT
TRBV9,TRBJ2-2,ASSVVGLYPGELF
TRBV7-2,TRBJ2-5,ASSLGEETQY
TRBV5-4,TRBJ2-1,ASSKKGPTRDEQF
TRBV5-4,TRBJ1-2,ASAGINYGYT
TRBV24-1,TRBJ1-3,ATSSGHPSSGNTIY
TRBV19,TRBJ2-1,ASRRQTSYNEQF
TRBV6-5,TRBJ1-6,ASSRGGDSPLH
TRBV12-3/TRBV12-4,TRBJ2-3,ASSQGLDTQY
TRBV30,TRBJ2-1,AWSVQGLNEQF